This T cell receptor (beta chain) was identified during a study of T cell repertoires in cytomegalovirus infection. Background on the study: CMV epitopes, recently identified HLA-C-restricted and well-studied HLA-B-restricted, were used. Through public TCR beta signatures, both CMV infection and matching HLA type were indicated.

Regarding the study as a whole: Across the ex vivo response, the dominant clonotypes were HLA-C-restricted CMV-specific TCR beta clonotypes.

On this clonotype itself: Antigen unknown.

TCRdb re-called the reads with MiXCR, one entry per CDR3 protein. This sample has hundreds of thousands of distinct CDR3 sequences, with 30% to 40% found just once. This CDR3 comprises 14 residues. Trimming took off 5 bases at V and 7 bases at J, with 17 bases between the two ends. Looked up from germline, CDR1 is LGHNA and CDR2 is YSLEER. The TCR comes from a human donor in good health (CMV status not recorded). Some clones in this sample may be carry-over from other donors' samples. Sequencing was performed on cultured CD8+ T cells from PBMCs, taken from culture after CMV antigen stimulation. The chain has TRBV4-3 and TRBJ1-2; D unresolved. The CDR3 protein is CASSSRLWPGGYTF. The CDR3 bases are TGCGCCAGCAGCTCACGACTGTGGCCGGGTGGCTACACCTTC.